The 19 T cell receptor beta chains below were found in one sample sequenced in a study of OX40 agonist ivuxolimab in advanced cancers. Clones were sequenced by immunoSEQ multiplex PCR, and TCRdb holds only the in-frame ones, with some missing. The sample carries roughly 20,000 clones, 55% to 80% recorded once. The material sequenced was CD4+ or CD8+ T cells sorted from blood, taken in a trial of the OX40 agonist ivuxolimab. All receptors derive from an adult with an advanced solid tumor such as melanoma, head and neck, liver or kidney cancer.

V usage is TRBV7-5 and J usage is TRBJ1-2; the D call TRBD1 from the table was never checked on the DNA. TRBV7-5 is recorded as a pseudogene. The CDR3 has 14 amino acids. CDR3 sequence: CASSLAGDNYGYTF. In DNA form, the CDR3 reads TGTGCCAGCAGCTTAGCAGGGGATAACTATGGCTACACCTTC.

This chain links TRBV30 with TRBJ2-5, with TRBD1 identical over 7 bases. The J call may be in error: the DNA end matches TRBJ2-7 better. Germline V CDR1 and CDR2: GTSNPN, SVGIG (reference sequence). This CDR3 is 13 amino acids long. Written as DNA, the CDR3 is TGTGCCTGGAGGGGGGACAGTTCCTACGAGCAGTACTTC. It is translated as CAWRGDSSYEQYF.

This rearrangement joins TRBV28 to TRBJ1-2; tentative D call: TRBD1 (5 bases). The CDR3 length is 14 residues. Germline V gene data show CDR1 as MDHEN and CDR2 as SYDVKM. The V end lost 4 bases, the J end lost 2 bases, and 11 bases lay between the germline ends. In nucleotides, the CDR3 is TGTGCCAGCAGTTGGGAAGGGGTCAACTATGGCTACACCTTC. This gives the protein CASSWEGVNYGYTF.

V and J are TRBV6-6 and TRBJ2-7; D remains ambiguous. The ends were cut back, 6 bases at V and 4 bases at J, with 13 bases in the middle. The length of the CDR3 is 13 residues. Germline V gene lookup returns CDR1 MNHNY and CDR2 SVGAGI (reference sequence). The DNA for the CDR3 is TGTGCCAGCAGCCCAGAACAGCCGTACGAGCAGTACTTC. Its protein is CASSPEQPYEQYF.

CDR3 loop: CATSLRGARHGYTF. The CDR3 DNA reads TGTGCCACCAGCTTGCGGGGGGCTCGCCATGGCTACACCTTC. The J gene is TRBJ1-2, the V gene TRBV15, with D possibly being TRBD1 (6 bases). V lost 5 bases and J 6 bases, leaving 16 bases between the germline ends. The CDR3 runs to 14 residues. The V gene's germline CDR1 is LNHNV and CDR2 YYDKDF (reference sequence).

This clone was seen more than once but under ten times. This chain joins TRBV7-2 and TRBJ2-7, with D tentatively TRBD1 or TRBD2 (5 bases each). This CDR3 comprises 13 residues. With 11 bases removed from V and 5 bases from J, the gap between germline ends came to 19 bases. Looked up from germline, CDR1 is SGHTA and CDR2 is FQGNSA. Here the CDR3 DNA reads TGTGCCTCGAACCCGGGGCCAATGGACGAGCAGTACTTC. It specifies CASNPGPMDEQYF.

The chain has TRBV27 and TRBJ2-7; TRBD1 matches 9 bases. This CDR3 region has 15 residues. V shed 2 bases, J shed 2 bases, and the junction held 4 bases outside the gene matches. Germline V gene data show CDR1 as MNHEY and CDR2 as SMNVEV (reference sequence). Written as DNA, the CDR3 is TGTGCCAGCAGTTTAAAAGGGACAGGGACCTACGAGCAGTACTTC. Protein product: CASSLKGTGTYEQYF.

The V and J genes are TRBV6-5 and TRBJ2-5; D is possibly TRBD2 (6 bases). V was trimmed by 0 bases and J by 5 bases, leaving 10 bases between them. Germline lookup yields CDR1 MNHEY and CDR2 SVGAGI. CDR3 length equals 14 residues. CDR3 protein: CASSYSGGGETQYF. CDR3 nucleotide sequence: TGTGCCAGCAGTTACTCGGGGGGTGGCGAGACCCAGTACTTC.

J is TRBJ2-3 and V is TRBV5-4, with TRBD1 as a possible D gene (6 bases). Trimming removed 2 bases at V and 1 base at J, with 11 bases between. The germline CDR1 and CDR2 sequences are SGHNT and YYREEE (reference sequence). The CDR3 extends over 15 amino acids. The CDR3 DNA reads TGTGCCAGCAGCTTTCGAGGGGGTGGCACAGATACGCAGTATTTT. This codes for CASSFRGGGTDTQYF.

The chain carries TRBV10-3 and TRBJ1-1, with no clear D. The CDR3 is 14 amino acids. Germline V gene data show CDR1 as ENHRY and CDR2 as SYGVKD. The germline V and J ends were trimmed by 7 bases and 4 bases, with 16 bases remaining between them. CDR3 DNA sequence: TGTGCCATCAACGACGAGGTGGAGAGCACTGAAGCTTTCTTT. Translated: CAINDEVESTEAFF.

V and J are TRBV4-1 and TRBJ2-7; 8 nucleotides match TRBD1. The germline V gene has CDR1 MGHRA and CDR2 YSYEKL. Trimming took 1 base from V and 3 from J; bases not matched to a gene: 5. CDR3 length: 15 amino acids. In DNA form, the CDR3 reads TGCGCCAGCAGCCAAGGACAGGGGACCTACTACGAGCAGTACTTC. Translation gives CASSQGQGTYYEQYF.

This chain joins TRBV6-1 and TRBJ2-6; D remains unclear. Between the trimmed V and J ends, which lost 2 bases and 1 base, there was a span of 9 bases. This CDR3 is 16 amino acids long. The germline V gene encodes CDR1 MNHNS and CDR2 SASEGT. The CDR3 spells CASSEMGSSGANVLTF. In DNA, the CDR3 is TGTGCCAGCAGTGAAATGGGTTCTTCTGGGGCCAACGTCCTGACTTTC.

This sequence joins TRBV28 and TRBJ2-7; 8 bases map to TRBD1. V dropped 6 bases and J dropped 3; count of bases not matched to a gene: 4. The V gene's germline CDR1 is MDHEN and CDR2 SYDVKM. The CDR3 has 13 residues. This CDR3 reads CASSRQGIYEQYF. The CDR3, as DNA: TGTGCCAGCAGCCGACAGGGGATCTACGAGCAGTACTTC. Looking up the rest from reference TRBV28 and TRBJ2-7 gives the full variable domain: DVKVTQSSRYLVKRTGEKVFLECVQDMDHENMFWYRQDPGLGLRLIYFSYDVKMKEKGDIPEGYSVSREKKERFSLILESASTNQTSMYLCASSRQGIYEQYFGPGTRLTVT.

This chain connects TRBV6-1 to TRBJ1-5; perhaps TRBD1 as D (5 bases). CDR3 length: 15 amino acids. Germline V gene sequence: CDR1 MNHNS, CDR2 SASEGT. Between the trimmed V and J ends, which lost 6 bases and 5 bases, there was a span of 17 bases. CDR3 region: CASRVPQGFHQPQHF. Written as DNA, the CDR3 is TGTGCCAGCAGAGTTCCCCAGGGTTTTCATCAGCCCCAGCATTTT.

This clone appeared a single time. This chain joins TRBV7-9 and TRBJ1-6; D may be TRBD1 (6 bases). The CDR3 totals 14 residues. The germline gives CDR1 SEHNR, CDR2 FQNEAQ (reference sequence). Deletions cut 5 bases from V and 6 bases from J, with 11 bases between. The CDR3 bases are TGTGCCAGCAGCGTAGGGGGAACTAATTCACCCCTCCACTTT. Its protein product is CASSVGGTNSPLHF.

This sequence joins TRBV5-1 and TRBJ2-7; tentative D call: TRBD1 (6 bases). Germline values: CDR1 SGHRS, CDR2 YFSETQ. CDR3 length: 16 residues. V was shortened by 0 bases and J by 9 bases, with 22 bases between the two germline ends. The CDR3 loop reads CASSLAPGHRSLGQYF. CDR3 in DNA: TGCGCCAGCAGCTTGGCCCCGGGACATCGTTCCCTAGGGCAGTACTTC.

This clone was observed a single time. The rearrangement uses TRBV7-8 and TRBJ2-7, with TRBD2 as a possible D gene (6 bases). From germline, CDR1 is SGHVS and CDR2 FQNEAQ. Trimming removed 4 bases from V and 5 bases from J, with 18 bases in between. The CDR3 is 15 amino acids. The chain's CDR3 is CASSYTAGRIDEQYF. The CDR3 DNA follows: TGTGCCAGCAGCTACACGGCGGGGCGGATCGACGAGCAGTACTTC.

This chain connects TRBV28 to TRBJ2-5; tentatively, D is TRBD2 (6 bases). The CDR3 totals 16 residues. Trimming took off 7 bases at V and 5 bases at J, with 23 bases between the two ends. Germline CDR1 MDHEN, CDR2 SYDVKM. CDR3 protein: CASTPGIGGGEETQYF. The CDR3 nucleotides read TGTGCCAGCACCCCGGGTATTGGGGGAGGCGAGGAGACCCAGTACTTC.

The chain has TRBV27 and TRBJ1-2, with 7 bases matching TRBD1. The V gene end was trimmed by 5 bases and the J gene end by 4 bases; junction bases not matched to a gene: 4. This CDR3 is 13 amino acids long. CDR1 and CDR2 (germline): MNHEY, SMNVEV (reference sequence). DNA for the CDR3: TGTGCCAGCAGTGGGACAGCTTCCTATGGCTACACCTTC. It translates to CASSGTASYGYTF.